These 31 T cell receptor beta chains came from one sample sequenced in a study of patients and donors after allogeneic stem cell transplantation. Each CDR3 protein gets one entry after TCRdb re-called the RT-PCR reads with MiXCR. The table shows about 200,000 distinct CDR3 sequences, with 35% to 45% occurring only once. Sequencing used blood, either unsorted or a sorted T cell fraction (not recorded which). The receptors shown here come from a human donor who was either an allogeneic HSCT recipient or a stem cell or donor lymphocyte infusion donor (not recorded which). It is not recorded whose cells these are; they may come from a transplant donor.

The chain carries TRBV6-5 and TRBJ1-5; maybe TRBD1 (6 bases). CDR1 MNHEY and CDR2 SVGAGI come from the germline V gene. Trimming removed 4 bases at V and 5 bases at J, with 15 bases between. The CDR3 is 15 amino acids. CDR3 protein: CASSSDYRAHQPQHF. In DNA, the CDR3 is TGTGCCAGCAGTTCCGATTACAGGGCCCATCAGCCCCAGCATTTT.

The gene calls are TRBV5-5 and TRBJ2-7; 8 bases are shared with TRBD1. In germline, CDR1 is SGHKS, CDR2 YYEKEE (reference sequence). With 4 bases clipped from V and 3 bases from J, the junction kept 15 bases outside the gene matches. The CDR3 length is 17 residues. The CDR3 region has the DNA TGTGCCAGCAGCCTCTGGACAGGGATATCCCTGAACTACGAGCAGTACTTC. Amino acid sequence: CASSLWTGISLNYEQYF.

The chain carries TRBV20-1 and TRBJ2-3; 8 nucleotides align to TRBD1. The trim removed 6 bases at V and 0 bases at J, leaving 5 bases unmatched. The germline V gene has CDR1 DFQATT and CDR2 SNEGSKA (reference sequence). The CDR3 length is 14 residues. The CDR3: CSAPGQGSTDTQYF. The CDR3 DNA reads as TGCAGTGCCCCCGGACAGGGCAGCACAGATACGCAGTATTTT.

This clonotype turned up a few times. The rearrangement links TRBV6-6 to TRBJ2-7; weak D call: TRBD2 (6 bases). V lost 0 bases and J lost 5, with 17 bases in between. Per the germline V gene, CDR1 is MNHNY and CDR2 is SVGAGI (reference sequence). The CDR3 contains 16 residues. The CDR3 coding sequence is TGTGCCAGCAGTTACTCCGAAAGGCGTCGGGGGAACGAGCAGTACTTC. Translation gives CASSYSERRRGNEQYF.

This clonotype was picked up a small number of times. The chain links TRBV28 to TRBJ2-1, with 8 bases lining up with TRBD2. J gave up 8 bases and V 6 bases, and 9 bases lay outside the gene matches. The CDR3 is made up of 14 amino acids. Germline V lookup: CDR1 MDHEN, CDR2 SYDVKM. CDR3 DNA: TGTGCCAGCAGCCCCCTTAGCGGGGTCGATGAGCAGTTCTTC. It encodes CASSPLSGVDEQFF.

The CDR3 protein is CASRPGTDTGELFF. Here the CDR3 DNA reads TGTGCCAGCAGACCCGGGACAGACACCGGGGAGCTGTTTTTT. The rearrangement links TRBV28 to TRBJ2-2; TRBD1 aligns across 7 bases. This CDR3 comprises 14 residues. V lost 6 bases, J lost 3 bases, and 4 bases stayed unmatched. Germline assignment: CDR1 MDHEN and CDR2 SYDVKM.

V is TRBV5-1 and J is TRBJ1-1; D is undetermined. The germline gives CDR1 SGHRS, CDR2 YFSETQ. Trimming left V 1 base short and J 3 bases short, with 10 bases between. The CDR3 is 14 residues long. The CDR3 nucleotides read TGCGCCAGCAGCTTGCCAGACGCTTACACTGAAGCTTTCTTT. Translation gives CASSLPDAYTEAFF.

This chain uses TRBV12-3 or TRBV12-4 with TRBJ1-1, with TRBD1 identical over 10 bases. With V trimmed by 6 bases and J by 7 bases, 11 bases remained unmatched. CDR3 length: 15 amino acids. DNA of the CDR3: TGTGCCAGCAGCTACCGGGACAGGGGAGTTCGTGAAGCTTTCTTT. It specifies CASSYRDRGVREAFF.

This clonotype was seen only a few times. The V and J genes are TRBV10-3 and TRBJ1-5; 7 bases map to TRBD1. V was clipped by 5 bases and J by 6 bases; unmatched bases: 7. This CDR3 spans 14 amino acids. Germline lookup yields CDR1 ENHRY and CDR2 SYGVKD. Here the CDR3 reads CAISLDREVQPQHF. CDR3 in DNA: TGTGCCATCAGTCTCGACAGGGAGGTTCAGCCCCAGCATTTT.

This clonotype was found a few times. The chain carries TRBV18 and TRBJ1-1; 11 nucleotides align to TRBD1. After removal of 6 bases from V and 2 bases from J, the junction contained 2 bases not matched to a gene. This CDR3 spans 14 amino acids. Germline CDR1 and CDR2: KGHSH and LQKENI. Here the CDR3 DNA reads TGTGCCAGCTCGGGACAGGGGGAAAACACTGAAGCTTTCTTT. As protein: CASSGQGENTEAFF.

V is TRBV5-5 and J is TRBJ1-6; D ambiguous. The CDR3 covers 16 residues. Trimming took off 3 bases at V and 6 bases at J, with 16 bases between the two ends. Germline lookup yields CDR1 SGHKS and CDR2 YYEKEE (reference sequence). The CDR3 reads CASSSPPGRGNSPLHF. The CDR3 region has the DNA TGTGCCAGCAGCTCCCCACCCGGCCGGGGTAATTCACCCCTCCACTTT.

This chain joins TRBV20-1 and TRBJ2-3; D is ambiguous. Between the trimmed V and J ends, which lost 3 bases and 0 bases, there was a span of 10 bases. CDR1 and CDR2 from the germline V gene are DFQATT and SNEGSKA (reference sequence). This CDR3 is built from 14 residues. For the CDR3, the DNA is TGCAGTGCTAGGCTCCTGACAAGCACAGATACGCAGTATTTT. Amino acids: CSARLLTSTDTQYF.

A few counts support this clonotype. V usage is TRBV12-3 or TRBV12-4 and J usage is TRBJ1-5, with unresolved D. V lost 6 bases to trimming and J lost 9 bases, with 12 bases between them. The CDR3 runs to 12 residues. The CDR3 DNA is TGTGCCAGCAGCTTGGGAACGCGGCCCCAGCATTTT. It yields the protein CASSLGTRPQHF.

The rearrangement links TRBV4-1 to TRBJ2-2; D is unclear. The length of the CDR3 is 15 residues. V was trimmed by 2 bases and J by 6 bases, leaving 13 bases between them. Germline V gene sequence: CDR1 MGHRA, CDR2 YSYEKL. In DNA, the CDR3 is TGCGCCAGCAGCCAACACAGAGTCTCCGCCGGGGAGCTGTTTTTT. Translating gives CASSQHRVSAGELFF.

The CDR3 DNA is TGCGCCAGCAGCTTGGATGGGGTCTCTGGAAACACCATATATTTT. Residues: CASSLDGVSGNTIYF. This chain joins TRBV5-1 and TRBJ1-3; D not certain. Per the germline V gene, CDR1 is SGHRS and CDR2 is YFSETQ. Trimming shortened V by 0 bases and J by 0 bases, and 7 bases separated the two germline ends. CDR3 length equals 15 residues.

This clonotype appeared a few times. The chain combines TRBV18 with TRBJ2-1; weak D call: TRBD2 (5 bases). This CDR3 contains 14 residues. Germline V gene lookup returns CDR1 KGHSH and CDR2 LQKENI. V was cut by 4 bases and J by 2 bases, with 9 bases left in between. CDR3: CASSRGFTYNEQFF. CDR3 DNA sequence: TGTGCCAGCTCACGCGGGTTCACCTACAATGAGCAGTTCTTC.

This clonotype was seen once. At one boundary the junction diverges from the germline segment, which might be a read error. The chain uses TRBV4-1 and TRBJ2-3; D unresolved. The germline CDR1 and CDR2 sequences are MGHRA and YSYEKL. The CDR3 covers 14 residues. The CDR3 loop reads CASSHGPGTDTRYF. CDR3 sequence (DNA): TGCGCCAGCAGCCACGGGCCTGGCACAGATACGCGGTATTTT.

V usage is TRBV24-1 and J usage is TRBJ2-1; possibly TRBD1 or TRBD2 for D (6 bases each). Trimming left V 9 bases short and J 3 bases short, with 17 bases between. Germline loops: CDR1 KGHDR, CDR2 SFDVKD. The CDR3 covers 15 residues. In nucleotides, the CDR3 is TGTGCCACCGCTTCCACGGGGGCTTTCTACAATGAGCAGTTCTTC. Residues: CATASTGAFYNEQFF.

V usage is TRBV29-1 and J usage is TRBJ1-2, with D unresolved. Trimming cost V 3 bases and J 4 bases, with 15 bases left between them. CDR3 size: 14 residues. Germline values: CDR1 SQVTM, CDR2 ANQGSEA. The CDR3 sequence is CSVDTQSTLYGYTF. The CDR3 coding sequence is TGCAGCGTTGATACACAGAGCACCCTCTATGGCTACACCTTC.

V is TRBV12-3 or TRBV12-4 and J is TRBJ2-6, with D possibly matching TRBD2 (5 bases). This CDR3 is 15 amino acids long. The V gene lost 2 bases and the J gene lost 6 bases, with 11 bases spanning the gap. The CDR3 loop is CASSLRGFLANVLTF. DNA for the CDR3: TGTGCCAGCAGTTTAAGAGGGTTTCTGGCCAACGTCCTGACTTTC.

The V gene is TRBV12-3 or TRBV12-4, the J gene TRBJ2-1; 9 bases are a match to TRBD2. The CDR3 extends over 17 amino acids. Unmatched junction bases numbered 9, after V lost 2 bases and J lost 4 bases. The CDR3 loop reads CASSLRGASGVYNEQFF. The CDR3 region has the DNA TGTGCCAGCAGTTTAAGGGGCGCTAGCGGGGTGTACAATGAGCAGTTCTTC.

V is TRBV6-1 and J is TRBJ1-5; D is unclear. The length of the CDR3 is 11 residues. Trimming pared 2 bases from V and 4 bases from J, leaving 0 bases between. Germline V gives CDR1 MNHNS, CDR2 SASEGT. The CDR3 region is CASSENQPQHF. The CDR3 nucleotides read TGTGCCAGCAGTGAAAATCAGCCCCAGCATTTT.

This clonotype was picked up a small number of times. This chain connects TRBV7-8 to TRBJ1-5, with 8 nucleotides matching TRBD1. The germline V gene encodes CDR1 SGHVS and CDR2 FQNEAQ. This CDR3 contains 16 residues. The ends lost 1 base at V and 4 bases at J; junction bases unmatched: 6. The chain's CDR3 is CASSLEGQGWNQPQHF. The CDR3 DNA reads as TGTGCCAGCAGCTTAGAAGGACAGGGATGGAATCAGCCCCAGCATTTT.

This chain joins TRBV12-3 or TRBV12-4 and TRBJ2-1; maybe TRBD1 (6 bases). This CDR3 has 15 residues. V was trimmed by 8 bases and J by 1 base, leaving 15 bases between them. CDR3: CASRDRQGSYNEQFF. CDR3 DNA sequence: TGTGCCAGCCGAGACCGGCAGGGGTCCTACAATGAGCAGTTCTTC.

In its sample, this clonotype was seen a few times. V gene TRBV27 combines with J gene TRBJ2-7; no clear D. Germline V lookup: CDR1 MNHEY, CDR2 SMNVEV (reference sequence). Deletions cut 2 bases from V and 3 bases from J, with 8 bases between. The CDR3 totals 13 residues. CDR3 residues: CASSLGGNYEQYF. The CDR3 region has the DNA TGTGCCAGCAGTTTAGGCGGTAACTACGAGCAGTACTTC.

This clonotype was seen only a few times. The genes are TRBV4-3 and TRBJ1-1; tentative D call: TRBD1 (5 bases). Trimming removed 1 base from V and 6 bases from J, with 9 bases in between. Germline lookup yields CDR1 LGHNA and CDR2 YSLEER. CDR3 size: 13 residues. Written as DNA, the CDR3 is TGCGCCAGCAGCCAAGTTGGGGGATCTGAAGCTTTCTTT. Protein product: CASSQVGGSEAFF.

The chain joins TRBV9 to TRBJ1-2; TRBD1 might be the D (6 bases). V lost 3 bases and J 5 bases, leaving 20 bases between the germline ends. The germline gives CDR1 SGDLS, CDR2 YYNGEE. The CDR3 covers 16 residues. The DNA for the CDR3 is TGTGCCAGCAGCGACAGAGGACAAGTCACAGGGTATGGCTACACCTTC. This sequence encodes CASSDRGQVTGYGYTF.

V gene TRBV6-2 or TRBV6-3 combines with J gene TRBJ1-5, with 7 bases matching TRBD1. The CDR3 length is 16 residues. V lost 5 bases, J lost 2 bases, and 9 bases stayed unmatched. The germline CDR1 and CDR2 sequences are MNHEY and SVGEGT. CDR3 in amino acids: CASSRPPGTGNQPQHF. DNA for the CDR3: TGTGCCAGCAGTCGCCCACCCGGGACAGGCAATCAGCCCCAGCATTTT.

This clonotype has only a few counts. The CDR3 loop is CASTIDGGAENQPQHF. In DNA, the CDR3 is TGTGCCAGCACCATCGACGGGGGGGCAGAGAATCAGCCCCAGCATTTT. The chain combines TRBV12-3 or TRBV12-4 with TRBJ1-5; D perhaps matches TRBD1 (6 bases). The CDR3 spans 16 residues. Between the trimmed V and J ends, which lost 7 bases and 4 bases, there was a span of 20 bases.

For this clonotype: The junction does not match germline at one end; this may be a read error. J is TRBJ2-3 and V is TRBV7-9, with D uncertain. CDR3 length: 13 amino acids. Germline V gives CDR1 SEHNR, CDR2 FQNEAQ (reference sequence). The CDR3 loop reads CASSIASTDTQYF. Written as DNA, the CDR3 is TGTGCCAGCAGCATAGCTAGCACAGATACGCAGTATTTT. Full variable domain (remainder filled in from reference TRBV7-9 and TRBJ2-3): DTGVSQNPRHKITKRGQNVTFRCDPISEHNRLYWYRQTLGQGPEFLTYFQNEAQLEKSRLLSDRFSAERPKGSFSTLEIQRTEQGDSAMYLCASSIASTDTQYFGPGTRLTVL.

This chain uses TRBV20-1 with TRBJ1-2; weak D call: TRBD1 (5 bases). Trimming left V 2 bases short and J 5 bases short, with 21 bases between. Per germline, CDR1 DFQATT and CDR2 SNEGSKA (reference sequence). The CDR3 is made up of 16 amino acids. The CDR3 spells CSARPQPRTRTYGYTF. The CDR3 DNA reads as TGCAGTGCTAGACCCCAACCCCGGACACGGACGTATGGCTACACCTTC.